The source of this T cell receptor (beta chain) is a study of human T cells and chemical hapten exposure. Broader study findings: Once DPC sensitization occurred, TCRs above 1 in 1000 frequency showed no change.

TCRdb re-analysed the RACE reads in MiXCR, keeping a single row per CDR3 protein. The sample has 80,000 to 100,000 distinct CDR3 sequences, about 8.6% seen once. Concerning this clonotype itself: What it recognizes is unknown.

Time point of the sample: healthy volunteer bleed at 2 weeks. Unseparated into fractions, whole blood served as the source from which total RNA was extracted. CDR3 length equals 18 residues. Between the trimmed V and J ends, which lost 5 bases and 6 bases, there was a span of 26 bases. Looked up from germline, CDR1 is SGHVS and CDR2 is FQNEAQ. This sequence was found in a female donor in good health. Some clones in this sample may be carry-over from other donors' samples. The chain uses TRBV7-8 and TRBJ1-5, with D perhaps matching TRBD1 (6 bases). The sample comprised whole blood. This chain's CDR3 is CASSAQGTHQPEGQPQHF. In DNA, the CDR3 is TGTGCCAGCAGCGCACAGGGAACCCATCAACCTGAGGGTCAGCCCCAGCATTTT. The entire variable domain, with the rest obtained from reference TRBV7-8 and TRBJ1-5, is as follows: GAGVSQSPRYKVAKRGQDVALRCDPISGHVSLFWYQQALGQGPEFLTYFQNEAQLDKSGLPSDRFFAERPEGSVSTLKIQRTQQEDSAVYLCASSAQGTHQPEGQPQHFGDGTRLSIL.